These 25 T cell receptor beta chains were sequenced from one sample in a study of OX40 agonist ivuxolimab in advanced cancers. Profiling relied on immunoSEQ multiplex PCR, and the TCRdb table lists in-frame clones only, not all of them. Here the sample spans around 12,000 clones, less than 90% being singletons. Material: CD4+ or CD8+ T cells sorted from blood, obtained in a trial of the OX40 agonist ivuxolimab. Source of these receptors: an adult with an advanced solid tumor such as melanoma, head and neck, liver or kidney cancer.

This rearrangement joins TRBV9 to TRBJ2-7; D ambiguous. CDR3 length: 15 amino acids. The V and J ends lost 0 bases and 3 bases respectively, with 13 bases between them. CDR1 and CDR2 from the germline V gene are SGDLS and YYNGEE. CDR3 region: CASSVGSEAYYEQYF. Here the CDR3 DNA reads TGTGCCAGCAGCGTAGGCAGTGAGGCCTACTACGAGCAGTACTTC.

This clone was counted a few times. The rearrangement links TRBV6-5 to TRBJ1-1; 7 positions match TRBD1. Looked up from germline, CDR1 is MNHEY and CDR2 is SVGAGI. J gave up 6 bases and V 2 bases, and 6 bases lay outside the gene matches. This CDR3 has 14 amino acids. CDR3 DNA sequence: TGTGCCAGCAGTTACGCAGGGGGTTCGGCTGAAGCTTTCTTT. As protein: CASSYAGGSAEAFF.

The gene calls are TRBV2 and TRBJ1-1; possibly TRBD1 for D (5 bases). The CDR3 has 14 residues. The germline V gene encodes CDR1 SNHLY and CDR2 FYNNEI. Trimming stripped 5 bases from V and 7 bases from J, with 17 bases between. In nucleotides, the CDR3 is TGTGCCAGCAGTCCTCAGGGACGTGGGGATGAAGCTTTCTTT. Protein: CASSPQGRGDEAFF.

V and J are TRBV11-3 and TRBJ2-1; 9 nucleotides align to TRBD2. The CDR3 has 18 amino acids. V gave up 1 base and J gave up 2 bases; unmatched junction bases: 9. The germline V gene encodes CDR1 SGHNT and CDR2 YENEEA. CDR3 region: CASSLGHNSGGAYNEQFF. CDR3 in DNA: TGTGCCAGCAGCTTAGGGCACAATAGCGGGGGAGCCTACAATGAGCAGTTCTTC.

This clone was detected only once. The CDR3: CASSLGTGSYNEQFF. CDR3 nucleotide sequence: TGTGCCAGCAGCTTAGGGACAGGGAGCTACAATGAGCAGTTCTTC. The gene calls are TRBV11-3 and TRBJ2-1; the match to TRBD1 covers 8 bases. The CDR3 has 15 amino acids. CDR1 SGHNT and CDR2 YENEEA come from the germline V gene. V trimming: 1 base; J trimming: 3 bases; junction bases outside the gene matches: 2.

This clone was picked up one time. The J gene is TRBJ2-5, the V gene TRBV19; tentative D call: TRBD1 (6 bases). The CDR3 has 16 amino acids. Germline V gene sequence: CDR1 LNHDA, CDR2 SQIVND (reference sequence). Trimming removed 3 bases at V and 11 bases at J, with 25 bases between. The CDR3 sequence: CASSIRGGPTAREQYF. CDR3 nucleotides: TGTGCCAGTAGTATCAGGGGTGGCCCTACAGCAAGGGAGCAGTACTTC. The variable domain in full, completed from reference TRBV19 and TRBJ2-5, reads DGGITQSPKYLFRKEGQNVTLSCEQNLNHDAMYWYRQDPGQGLRLIYYSQIVNDFQKGDIAEGYSVSREKKESFPLTVTSAQKNPTAFYLCASSIRGGPTAREQYFGPGTRLLVL.

CDR3 in amino acids: CASSFQDSYNEQFF. DNA for the CDR3: TGTGCCAGCAGCTTTCAAGATTCCTACAATGAGCAGTTCTTC. The genes are TRBV7-2 and TRBJ2-1; no reliable D call. Per germline, CDR1 SGHTA and CDR2 FQGNSA. Deletions cut 3 bases from V and 1 base from J, with 7 bases between. CDR3 size: 14 residues.

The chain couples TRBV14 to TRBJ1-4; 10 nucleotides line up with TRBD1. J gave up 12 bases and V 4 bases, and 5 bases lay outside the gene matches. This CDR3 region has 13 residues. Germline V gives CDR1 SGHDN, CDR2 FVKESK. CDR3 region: CASSPGTGVELFF. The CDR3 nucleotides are TGTGCCAGCAGCCCCGGGACAGGGGTAGAACTGTTTTTT. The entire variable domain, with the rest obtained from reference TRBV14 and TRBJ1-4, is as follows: EAGVTQFPSHSVIEKGQTVTLRCDPISGHDNLYWYRRVMGKEIKFLLHFVKESKQDESGMPNNRFLAERTGGTYSTLKVQPAELEDSGVYFCASSPGTGVELFFGSGTQLSVL.

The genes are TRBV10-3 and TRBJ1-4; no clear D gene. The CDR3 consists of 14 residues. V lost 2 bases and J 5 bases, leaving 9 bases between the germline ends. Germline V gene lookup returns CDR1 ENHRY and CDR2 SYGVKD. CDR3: CAISEGVQNEKLFF. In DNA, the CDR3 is TGTGCCATCAGTGAGGGGGTACAGAATGAAAAACTGTTTTTT.

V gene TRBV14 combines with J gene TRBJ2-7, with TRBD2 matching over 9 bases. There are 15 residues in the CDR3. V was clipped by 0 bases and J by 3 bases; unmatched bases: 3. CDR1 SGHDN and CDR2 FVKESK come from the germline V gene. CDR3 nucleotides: TGTGCCAGCAGCCAAGAGGCTAGCGGGATCTACGAGCAGTACTTC. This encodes CASSQEASGIYEQYF.

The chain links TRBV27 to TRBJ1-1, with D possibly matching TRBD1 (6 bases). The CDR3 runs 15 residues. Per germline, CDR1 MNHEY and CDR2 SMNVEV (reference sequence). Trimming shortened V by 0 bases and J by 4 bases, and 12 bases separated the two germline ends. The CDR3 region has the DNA TGTGCCAGCAGTTTATCGGCCGGGGGCCCCACTGAAGCTTTCTTT. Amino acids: CASSLSAGGPTEAFF.

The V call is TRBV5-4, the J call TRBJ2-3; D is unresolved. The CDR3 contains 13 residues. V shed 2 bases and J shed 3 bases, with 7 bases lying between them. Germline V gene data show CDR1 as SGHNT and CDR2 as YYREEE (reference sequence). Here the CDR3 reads CASSLERTDTQYF. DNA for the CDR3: TGTGCCAGCAGCTTAGAGAGAACAGATACGCAGTATTTT.

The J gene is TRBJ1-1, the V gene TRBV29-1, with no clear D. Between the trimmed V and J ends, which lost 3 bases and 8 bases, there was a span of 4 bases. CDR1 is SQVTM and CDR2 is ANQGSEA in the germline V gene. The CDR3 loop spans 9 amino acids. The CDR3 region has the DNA TGCAGCGTTGAGGGGGAAGCTTTCTTT. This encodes CSVEGEAFF. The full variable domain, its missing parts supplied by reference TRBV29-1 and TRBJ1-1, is SAVISQKPSRDICQRGTSLTIQCQVDSQVTMMFWYRQQPGQSLTLIATANQGSEATYESGFVIDKFPISRPNLTFSTLTVSNMSPEDSSIYLCSVEGEAFFGQGTRLTVV.

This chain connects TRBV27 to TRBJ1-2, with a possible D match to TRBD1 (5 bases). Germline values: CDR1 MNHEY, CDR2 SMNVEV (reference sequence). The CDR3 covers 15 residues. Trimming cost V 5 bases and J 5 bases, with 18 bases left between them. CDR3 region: CASSTHEGRRYGYTF. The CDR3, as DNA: TGTGCCAGCAGTACCCACGAGGGACGGAGATATGGCTACACCTTC.

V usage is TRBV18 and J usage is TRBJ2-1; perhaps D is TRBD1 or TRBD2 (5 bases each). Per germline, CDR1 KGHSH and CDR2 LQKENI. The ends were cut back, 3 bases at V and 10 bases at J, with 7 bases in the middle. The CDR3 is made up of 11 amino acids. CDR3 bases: TGTGCCAGCTCACCCGGGACCGAGCAGTTCTTC. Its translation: CASSPGTEQFF.

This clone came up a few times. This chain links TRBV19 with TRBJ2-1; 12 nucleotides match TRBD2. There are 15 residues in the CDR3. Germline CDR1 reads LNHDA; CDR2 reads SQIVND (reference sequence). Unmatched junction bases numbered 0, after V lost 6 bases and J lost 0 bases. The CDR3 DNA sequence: TGTGCCAGTAGGACTAGCGGGGGCTCCTACAATGAGCAGTTCTTC. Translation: CASRTSGGSYNEQFF.

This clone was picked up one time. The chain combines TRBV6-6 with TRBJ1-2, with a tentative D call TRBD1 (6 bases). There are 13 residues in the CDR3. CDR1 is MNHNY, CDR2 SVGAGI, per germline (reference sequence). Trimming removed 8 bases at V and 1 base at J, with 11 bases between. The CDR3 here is CASSGGGNYGYTF. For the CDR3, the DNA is TGTGCCAGCTCCGGAGGGGGTAACTATGGCTACACCTTC.

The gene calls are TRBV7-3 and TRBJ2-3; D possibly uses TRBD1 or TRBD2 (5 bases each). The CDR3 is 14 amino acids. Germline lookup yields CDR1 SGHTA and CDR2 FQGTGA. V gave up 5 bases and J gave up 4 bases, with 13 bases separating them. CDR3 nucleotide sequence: TGTGCCAGCAGCCGGGCCGGGGCGGCAGATACGCAGTATTTT. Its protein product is CASSRAGAADTQYF.

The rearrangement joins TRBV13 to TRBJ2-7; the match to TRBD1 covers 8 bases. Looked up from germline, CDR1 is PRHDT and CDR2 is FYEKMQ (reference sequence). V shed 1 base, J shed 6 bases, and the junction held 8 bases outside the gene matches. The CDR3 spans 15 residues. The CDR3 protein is CASSLDGQGTGEQYF. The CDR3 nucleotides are TGTGCCAGCAGCTTAGATGGACAGGGAACGGGCGAGCAGTACTTC.

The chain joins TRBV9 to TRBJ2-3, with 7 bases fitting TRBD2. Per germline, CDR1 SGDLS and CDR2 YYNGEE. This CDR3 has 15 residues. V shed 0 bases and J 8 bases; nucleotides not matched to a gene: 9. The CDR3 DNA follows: TGTGCCAGCAGCGTAGGGAGCGGGACCCCAGGTACGCAGTATTTT. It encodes CASSVGSGTPGTQYF.

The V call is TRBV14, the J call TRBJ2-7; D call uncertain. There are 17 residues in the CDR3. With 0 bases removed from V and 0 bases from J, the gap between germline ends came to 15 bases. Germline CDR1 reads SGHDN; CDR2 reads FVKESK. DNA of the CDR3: TGTGCCAGCAGCCAAGATAGGCCAGGATATCGCTCCTACGAGCAGTACTTC. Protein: CASSQDRPGYRSYEQYF.

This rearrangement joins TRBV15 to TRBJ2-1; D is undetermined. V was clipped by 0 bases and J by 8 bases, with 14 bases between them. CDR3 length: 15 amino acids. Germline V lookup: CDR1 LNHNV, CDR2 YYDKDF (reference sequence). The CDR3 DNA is TGTGCCACCAGCAGAGAGGCAGTTGAGGTGGATGAGCAGTTCTTC. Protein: CATSREAVEVDEQFF. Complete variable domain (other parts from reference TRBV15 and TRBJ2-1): DAMVIQNPRYQVTQFGKPVTLSCSQTLNHNVMYWYQQKSSQAPKLLFHYYDKDFNNEADTPDNFQSRRPNTSFCFLDIRSPGLGDTAMYLCATSREAVEVDEQFFGPGTRLTVL.

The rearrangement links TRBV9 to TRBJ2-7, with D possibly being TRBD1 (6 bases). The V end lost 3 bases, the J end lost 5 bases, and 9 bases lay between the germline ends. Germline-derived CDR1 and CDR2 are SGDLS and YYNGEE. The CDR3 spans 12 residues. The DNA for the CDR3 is TGTGCCAGCAGCGCCGGGACAAACGAGCAGTACTTC. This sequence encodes CASSAGTNEQYF. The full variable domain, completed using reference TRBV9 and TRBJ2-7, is DSGVTQTPKHLITATGQRVTLRCSPRSGDLSVYWYQQSLDQGLQFLIQYYNGEERAKGNILERFSAQQFPDLHSELNLSSLELGDSALYFCASSAGTNEQYFGPGTRLTVT.

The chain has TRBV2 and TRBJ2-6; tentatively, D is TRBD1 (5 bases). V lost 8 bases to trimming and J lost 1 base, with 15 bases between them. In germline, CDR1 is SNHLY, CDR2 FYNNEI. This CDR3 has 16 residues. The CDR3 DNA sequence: TGTGCCAGCTTGACAGTTACACAATCTGGGGCCAACGTCCTGACTTTC. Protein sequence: CASLTVTQSGANVLTF.

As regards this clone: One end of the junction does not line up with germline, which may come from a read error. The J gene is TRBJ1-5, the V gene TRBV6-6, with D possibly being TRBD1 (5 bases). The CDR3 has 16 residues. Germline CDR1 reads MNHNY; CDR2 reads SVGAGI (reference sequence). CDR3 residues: CANSYETGGEDQPQHF. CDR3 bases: TGTGCCAACAGTTACGAAACAGGTGGGGAGGATCAGCCCCAGCATTTT.